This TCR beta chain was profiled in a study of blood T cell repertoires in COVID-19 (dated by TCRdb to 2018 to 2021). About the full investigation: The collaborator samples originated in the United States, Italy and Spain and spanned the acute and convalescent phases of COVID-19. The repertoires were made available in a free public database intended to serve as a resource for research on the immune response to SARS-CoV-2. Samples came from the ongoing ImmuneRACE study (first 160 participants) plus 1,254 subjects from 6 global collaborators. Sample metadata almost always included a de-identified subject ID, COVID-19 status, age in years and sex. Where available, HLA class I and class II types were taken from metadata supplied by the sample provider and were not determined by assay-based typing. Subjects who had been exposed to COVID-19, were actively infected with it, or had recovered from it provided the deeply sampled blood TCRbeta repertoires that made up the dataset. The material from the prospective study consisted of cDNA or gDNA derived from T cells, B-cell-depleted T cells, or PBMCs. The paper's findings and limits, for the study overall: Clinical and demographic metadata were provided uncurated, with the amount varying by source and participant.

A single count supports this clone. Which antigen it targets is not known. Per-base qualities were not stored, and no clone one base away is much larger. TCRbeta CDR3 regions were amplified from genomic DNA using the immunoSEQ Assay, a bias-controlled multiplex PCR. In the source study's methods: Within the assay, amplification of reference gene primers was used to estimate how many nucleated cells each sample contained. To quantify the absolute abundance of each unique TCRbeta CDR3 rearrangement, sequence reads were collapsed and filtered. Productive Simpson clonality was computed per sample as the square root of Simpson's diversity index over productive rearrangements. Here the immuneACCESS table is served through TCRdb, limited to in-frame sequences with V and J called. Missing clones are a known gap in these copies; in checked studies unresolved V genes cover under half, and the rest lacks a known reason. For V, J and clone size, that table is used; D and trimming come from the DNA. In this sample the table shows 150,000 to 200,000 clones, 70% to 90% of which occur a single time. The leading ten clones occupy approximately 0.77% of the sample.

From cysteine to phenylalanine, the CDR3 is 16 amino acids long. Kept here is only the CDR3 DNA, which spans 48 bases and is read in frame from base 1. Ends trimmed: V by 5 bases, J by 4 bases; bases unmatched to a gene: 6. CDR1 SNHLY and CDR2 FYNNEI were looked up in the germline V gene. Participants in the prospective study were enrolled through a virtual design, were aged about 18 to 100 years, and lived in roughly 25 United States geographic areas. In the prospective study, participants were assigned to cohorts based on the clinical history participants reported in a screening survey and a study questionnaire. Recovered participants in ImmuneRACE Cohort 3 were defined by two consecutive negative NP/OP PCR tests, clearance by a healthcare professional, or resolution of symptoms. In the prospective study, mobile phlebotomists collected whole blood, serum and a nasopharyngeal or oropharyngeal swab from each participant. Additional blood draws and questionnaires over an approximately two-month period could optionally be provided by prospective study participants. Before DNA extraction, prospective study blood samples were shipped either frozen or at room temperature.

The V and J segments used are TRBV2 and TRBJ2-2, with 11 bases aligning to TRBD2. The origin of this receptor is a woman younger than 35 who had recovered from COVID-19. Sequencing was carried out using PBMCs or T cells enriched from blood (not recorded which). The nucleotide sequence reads TGTGCCAGCAGTTTTCTAGCGGGAGGTGGCACCGGGGAGCTGTTTTTT. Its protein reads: CASSFLAGGGTGELFF.